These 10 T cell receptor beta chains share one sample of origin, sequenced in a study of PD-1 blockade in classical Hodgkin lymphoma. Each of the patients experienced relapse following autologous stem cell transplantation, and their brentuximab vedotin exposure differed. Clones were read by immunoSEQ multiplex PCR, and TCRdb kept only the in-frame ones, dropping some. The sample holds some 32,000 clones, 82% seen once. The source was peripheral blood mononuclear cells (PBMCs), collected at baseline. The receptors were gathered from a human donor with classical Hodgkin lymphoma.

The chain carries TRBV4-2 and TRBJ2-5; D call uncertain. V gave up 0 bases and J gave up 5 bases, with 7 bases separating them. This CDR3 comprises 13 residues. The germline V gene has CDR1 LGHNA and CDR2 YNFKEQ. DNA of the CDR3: TGTGCCAGCAGCCAAGATACTATGGAGACCCAGTACTTC. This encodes CASSQDTMETQYF.

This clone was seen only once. The CDR3 sequence is CASSVRGRGTGELFF. The CDR3 nucleotides read TGTGCCAGCAGCGTCAGGGGGCGGGGCACCGGGGAGCTGTTTTTT. J is TRBJ2-2 and V is TRBV9, with TRBD1 identical over 8 bases. V was clipped by 2 bases and J by 4 bases; unmatched bases: 4. The CDR3 has 15 residues. Germline values: CDR1 SGDLS, CDR2 YYNGEE.

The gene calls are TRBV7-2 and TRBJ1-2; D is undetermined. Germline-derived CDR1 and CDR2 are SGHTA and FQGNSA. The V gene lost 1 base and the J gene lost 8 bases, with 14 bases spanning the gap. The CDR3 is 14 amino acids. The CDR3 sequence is CASSLVGGGQGYTF. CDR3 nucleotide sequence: TGTGCCAGCAGCTTAGTAGGTGGAGGGCAGGGCTACACCTTC.

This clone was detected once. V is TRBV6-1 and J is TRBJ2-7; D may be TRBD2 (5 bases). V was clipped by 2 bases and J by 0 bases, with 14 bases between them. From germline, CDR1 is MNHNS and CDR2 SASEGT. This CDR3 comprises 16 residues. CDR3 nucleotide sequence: TGTGCCAGCAGTGAAAGAGGGCAGGCAAGCTCCTACGAGCAGTACTTC. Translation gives CASSERGQASSYEQYF.

CDR3 DNA: TGTGCCAGCAGCGTACCGGGCGTGATAACCGAAAAACTGTTTTTT. Its translation is CASSVPGVITEKLFF. The chain has TRBV7-9 and TRBJ1-4; D ambiguous. CDR1 is SEHNR, CDR2 FQNEAQ, per germline (reference sequence). V lost 5 bases to trimming and J lost 8 bases, with 18 bases between them. The CDR3 extends over 15 amino acids.

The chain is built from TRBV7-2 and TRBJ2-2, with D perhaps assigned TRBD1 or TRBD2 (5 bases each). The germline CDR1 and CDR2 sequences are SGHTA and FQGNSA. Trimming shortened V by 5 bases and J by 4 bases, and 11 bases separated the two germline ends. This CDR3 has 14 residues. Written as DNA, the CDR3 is TGTGCCAGCAGCGCGGCCGGGACCACCGGGGAGCTGTTTTTT. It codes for CASSAAGTTGELFF.

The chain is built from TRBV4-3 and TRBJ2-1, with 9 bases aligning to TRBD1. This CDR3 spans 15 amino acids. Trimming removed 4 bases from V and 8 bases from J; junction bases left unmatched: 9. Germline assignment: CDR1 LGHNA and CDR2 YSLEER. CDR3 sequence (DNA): TGCGCCAGCAGCCGGAACAGGGGGCCGTTCGATGAGCAGTTCTTC. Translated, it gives CASSRNRGPFDEQFF.

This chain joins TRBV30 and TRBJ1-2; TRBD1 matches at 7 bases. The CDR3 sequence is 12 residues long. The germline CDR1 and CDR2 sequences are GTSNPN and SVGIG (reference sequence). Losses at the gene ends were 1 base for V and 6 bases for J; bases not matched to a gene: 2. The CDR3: CAWSAQGDGYTF. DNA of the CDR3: TGTGCCTGGAGTGCCCAGGGGGATGGCTACACCTTC.

CDR3 region: CASNFRASTDTQYF. The DNA for the CDR3 is TGTGCCAGCAATTTTAGGGCTAGCACAGATACGCAGTATTTT. The rearrangement links TRBV2 to TRBJ2-3; no definite D call. V lost 7 bases, J lost 0 bases, and 11 bases lay in between. The CDR3 extends over 14 amino acids. Germline values: CDR1 SNHLY, CDR2 FYNNEI.

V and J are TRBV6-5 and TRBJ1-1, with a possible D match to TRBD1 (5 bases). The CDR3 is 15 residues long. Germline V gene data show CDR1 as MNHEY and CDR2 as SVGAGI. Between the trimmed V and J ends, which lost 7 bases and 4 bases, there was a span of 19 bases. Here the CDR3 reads CASTHGGGGGTEAFF. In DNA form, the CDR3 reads TGTGCCAGCACCCACGGCGGGGGGGGTGGCACTGAAGCTTTCTTT.